This T cell receptor (beta chain) was retrieved from a study of blood T cell repertoires in COVID-19. Whole-study context: T cells, B-cell-depleted T cells, or PBMCs supplied cDNA or gDNA.

The junction had 9 bases not matched to a gene; V was cut back by 8 bases and J by 4 bases. This CDR3 is 14 amino acids long. Germline-derived CDR1 and CDR2 are MNHEY and SVGAGI. The authors' processing: Scientists estimated how many nucleated cells there were by amplifying reference gene primers. This table comes from immunoSEQ multiplex PCR, and its TCRdb copy is limited to in-frame clones, with some not included. D and trimming come from the DNA, and the V and J calls and clone size come from that table. The sample holds some 320,000 clones, around nine tenths seen once. Recruits, aged roughly 18 to 95 years, lived in 24 US areas. Clinical histories supplied by participants themselves formed the basis of cohort assignment.

The specimen sequenced was PBMCs or T cells enriched from blood (not recorded which). The rearrangement uses TRBV6-5 and TRBJ1-1, with 8 bases aligning to TRBD1. The receptor was derived from a man in his sixties who had recovered from COVID-19. CDR3 coding DNA: TGTGCCAGCGGGGGACAGGTTCCGAGCACTGAAGCTTTCTTT. It encodes CASGGQVPSTEAFF.